The rows below give T cell receptor beta chains drawn from one sample of a study of identical twins. TCRdb re-derived calls from the 5' RACE reads in MiXCR, one entry per CDR3 protein. The table shows a few hundred thousand distinct CDR3 sequences, with 9.5% occurring only once. The same sample was also used in a study of yellow fever vaccine responses in identical twins.

Sequenced material: CD8+ T cells sorted from blood. The receptors were gathered from a woman aged 18 to 35 in good health. CDR3s leave out the opening cysteine and the closing phenylalanine or tryptophan. The order of the fields is J gene, V gene, CDR3 protein.

J: TRBJ1-5
V: TRBV4-3
CDR3: ASSQDISRNQPQH

J: TRBJ2-3
V: TRBV20-1
CDR3: SADPGQGAFRTDTQY

J: TRBJ2-1
V: TRBV19
CDR3: ASSPSGLAGGPGNEQF

J: TRBJ2-1
V: TRBV7-9
CDR3: ASSLVIDYEQF

J: TRBJ2-7
V: TRBV7-2
CDR3: ASSNTAYYEQY

J: TRBJ2-3
V: TRBV5-1
CDR3: ASSLGQGDTDTQY

J: TRBJ1-2
V: TRBV5-1
CDR3: ASSWTGEGYT

J: TRBJ2-6
V: TRBV28
CDR3: ASRDRDSGANVLT

J: TRBJ2-4
V: TRBV4-3
CDR3: ASSQGSGTGANIQY

J: TRBJ2-7
V: TRBV27
CDR3: ASSRTGTGVYEQY

J: TRBJ2-7
V: TRBV12-5
CDR3: ASGLGTGGYEQY

J: TRBJ2-1
V: TRBV11-2
CDR3: ASSLLLGEDEQF

J: TRBJ2-1
V: TRBV29-1
CDR3: SVTHPLSYNEQF

J: TRBJ2-7
V: TRBV29-1
CDR3: SVSEGFNEQY

J: TRBJ2-1
V: TRBV10-3
CDR3: AISEMAGGAYNEQF

J: TRBJ2-1
V: TRBV20-1
CDR3: SAGLLSYNEQF

J: TRBJ2-7
V: TRBV7-9
CDR3: ASSSVEKFYEQY

J: TRBJ1-1
V: TRBV12-3/TRBV12-4
CDR3: ASKNAGVMDTEAF

J: TRBJ2-1
V: TRBV12-3/TRBV12-4
CDR3: ASSDRGMGNEQF

J: TRBJ2-7
V: TRBV12-3/TRBV12-4
CDR3: ASGTSRQAAGDEQY

J: TRBJ2-1
V: TRBV15
CDR3: ATSGEGGGSYNEQF

J: TRBJ2-2
V: TRBV7-2
CDR3: ASSLGGDNTGELF

J: TRBJ2-5
V: TRBV10-2
CDR3: ASGAEVSQETQY

J: TRBJ2-1
V: TRBV7-2
CDR3: ASSLKTGQGAFDEQF

J: TRBJ2-2
V: TRBV28
CDR3: ASSLTREGELF

J: TRBJ2-1
V: TRBV20-1
CDR3: SASRGSVAYNEQF

J: TRBJ2-7
V: TRBV5-5
CDR3: ASRTRQGVPVAYEQY